The sequence of this T cell receptor beta chain was determined in a study of blood T cell repertoires in COVID-19. Turning to the study itself: COVID-19 samples collected from the United States, Italy and Spain covered acute and convalescent phases.

V lost 5 bases to trimming and J lost 0 bases, with 7 bases between them. The CDR3 covers 13 residues. CDR1 is KGHSH, CDR2 LQKENI, per germline. Libraries were prepared by immunoSEQ multiplex PCR; TCRdb keeps only in-frame clonotypes and omits some of them. Counted here are 300,000 to 350,000 clones, roughly nine tenths occurring once; the ten biggest clones make up about 3.9%. The V and J genes are TRBV18 and TRBJ1-1, with TRBD1 as a possible D gene (6 bases). The sequenced material came from peripheral blood. This receptor was identified in a woman in her sixties or seventies with COVID-19, enrolled during active disease. In DNA, the CDR3 is TGTGCCAGCTCAACAGGGATGAACACTGAAGCTTTCTTT. Translated: CASSTGMNTEAFF.